Shown below are 11 T cell receptor beta chains from a single sample sequenced in a study of T-cell memory formation after mild COVID-19. TCRdb reanalysed the 5' RACE reads using MiXCR and keeps one entry per CDR3 protein. The table includes about 620,000 distinct CDR3 sequences, about a sixth detected once. Sequenced input: PBMCs or a T cell subset sorted from them (not recorded which). These receptors were obtained from an adult woman who had mild COVID-19 (a few samples of this study predate the infection). Cell type and time point are not known.

Ten or more counts support this clonotype. V usage is TRBV6-5 and J usage is TRBJ2-5, with D possibly being TRBD1 (5 bases). There are 13 residues in the CDR3. Trimming removed 6 bases at V and 6 bases at J, with 14 bases between. Germline CDR1 and CDR2: MNHEY and SVGAGI. In DNA, the CDR3 is TGTGCCAGCAGCGCGAGTGGGGCAAAGACCCAGTACTTC. It specifies CASSASGAKTQYF.

This clonotype has only a few counts. V is TRBV7-3 and J is TRBJ2-1; 9 nucleotides agree with TRBD2. Unmatched junction bases numbered 8, after V lost 1 base and J lost 7 bases. This CDR3 is 16 amino acids long. Germline V gene lookup returns CDR1 SGHTA and CDR2 FQGTGA. Written as DNA, the CDR3 is TGTGCCAGCAGCTTAATTGGGGCTAGCGGGGCTAATGAGCAGTTCTTC. Residues: CASSLIGASGANEQFF.

The chain couples TRBV10-3 to TRBJ2-7; 8 positions match TRBD1. CDR1 ENHRY and CDR2 SYGVKD come from the germline V gene. Trimming cost V 4 bases and J 3 bases; bases outside gene matches: 8. The CDR3 is 15 amino acids. CDR3 sequence reads: CAISAGQGENYEQYF. Here the CDR3 DNA reads TGTGCCATCAGTGCCGGACAGGGTGAAAACTACGAGCAGTACTTC.

The rearrangement uses TRBV6-5 and TRBJ1-1; D possibly corresponds to TRBD1 (6 bases). The CDR3 is 15 amino acids. Trimming left V 2 bases short and J 8 bases short, with 18 bases between. Germline V CDR1 and CDR2: MNHEY, SVGAGI. The CDR3 nucleotides read TGTGCCAGCAGTTACCCGGGGACAATGGGGGGGGAAGCTTTCTTT. This gives the protein CASSYPGTMGGEAFF.

In this sample, this clonotype turned up a few times. The gene calls are TRBV3-1 and TRBJ1-6; D is possibly TRBD1 (6 bases). The germline V gene encodes CDR1 LGHDT and CDR2 YNNKEL (reference sequence). CDR3 length equals 14 residues. The V end was cut by 2 bases, the J end by 7 bases, with 9 bases between. The CDR3 loop reads CASSQPQGNSPLHF. The CDR3, as DNA: TGTGCCAGCAGCCAACCTCAGGGGAATTCACCCCTCCACTTT.

The chain is built from TRBV5-1 and TRBJ2-1; 11 bases are a match to TRBD2. The V gene's germline CDR1 is SGHRS and CDR2 YFSETQ. The ends lost 10 bases at V and 7 bases at J; junction bases unmatched: 10. There are 14 residues in the CDR3. CDR3 sequence reads: CACKTSGMVNEQFF. The CDR3 DNA reads TGCGCCTGCAAGACTAGCGGGATGGTAAATGAGCAGTTCTTC.

V usage is TRBV5-1 and J usage is TRBJ2-1; D not resolved. V was shortened by 4 bases and J by 5 bases, with 10 bases between the two germline ends. The CDR3 consists of 13 residues. Looked up from germline, CDR1 is SGHRS and CDR2 is YFSETQ. CDR3 residues: CASSGQDHNEQFF. The CDR3 DNA is TGCGCCAGCAGCGGGCAGGACCACAATGAGCAGTTCTTC.

The V gene is TRBV4-3, the J gene TRBJ2-3; 9 bases fit TRBD2. This CDR3 comprises 20 residues. Losses at the gene ends were 1 base for V and 0 bases for J; bases not matched to a gene: 14. Germline CDR1 and CDR2: LGHNA and YSLEER. The CDR3 protein is CASSQAPLAGFLESTDTQYF. As DNA, the CDR3 is TGCGCCAGCAGCCAAGCTCCCCTAGCGGGATTCCTCGAGAGCACAGATACGCAGTATTTT.

This clonotype was counted a few times. The chain joins TRBV6-1 to TRBJ1-1; D ambiguous. V lost 1 base to trimming and J lost 2 bases, with 17 bases between them. Per germline, CDR1 MNHNS and CDR2 SASEGT. The CDR3 is 17 residues long. CDR3 in amino acids: CASSEGGRRRDNTEAFF. CDR3 coding DNA: TGTGCCAGCAGTGAAGGCGGCAGGAGAAGGGATAACACTGAAGCTTTCTTT.

Here the CDR3 DNA reads TGCGCCAGCAGCTCCGGACGGAGGGGGTACCAAGAGACCCAGTACTTC. Amino acid sequence: CASSSGRRGYQETQYF. The chain combines TRBV5-1 with TRBJ2-5; D may be TRBD1 or TRBD2 (6 bases each). V dropped 3 bases and J dropped 0 bases, with 15 bases sitting between them. The CDR3 is 16 residues long. Germline V CDR1 and CDR2: SGHRS, YFSETQ. The entire variable domain, with the rest obtained from reference TRBV5-1 and TRBJ2-5, is as follows: KAGVTQTPRYLIKTRGQQVTLSCSPISGHRSVSWYQQTPGQGLQFLFEYFSETQRNKGNFPGRFSGRQFSNSRSEMNVSTLELGDSALYLCASSSGRRGYQETQYFGPGTRLLVL.

The rearrangement joins TRBV5-1 to TRBJ1-5; 9 bases map to TRBD1. Germline V CDR1 and CDR2: SGHRS, YFSETQ. V lost 4 bases and J lost 6; bases outside the gene matches: 8. The CDR3 runs to 15 residues. The DNA of the CDR3 is TGCGCCAGCAGCACGGGGACAGGGCGGGGTCAGCCCCAGCATTTT. Amino acid sequence: CASSTGTGRGQPQHF.